These T cell receptor beta chains were read from a single sample in a study of cytomegalovirus exposure and HLA in healthy donors. Assay used: immunoSEQ multiplex PCR; TCRdb lists only in-frame clones, some missing. The sample lists roughly 80,000 clones; roughly 94% were seen once. Material for sequencing was PBMCs. These receptors all stem from a woman aged 18-29 years in good health and CMV-seropositive. CDR3s include the opening cysteine and the closing phenylalanine or tryptophan. For some rows the clone size is stated as once, few or many, or as a class when expanded; others skip it.

V: TRBV6-1; J: TRBJ2-1; size: .; CDR3: CATNREGWDEQFF
V: TRBV4-3; J: TRBJ2-2; size: .; CDR3: CASSQAPETETGELFF
V: TRBV19; J: TRBJ2-2; size: .; CDR3: CASSIRASGTGELFF
V: TRBV5-1; J: TRBJ2-7; size: .; CDR3: CASSRTGGSYEQYF
V: TRBV18; J: TRBJ1-2; size: .; CDR3: CASSPSTGVDGYTF
V: TRBV4-1; J: TRBJ1-1; size: .; CDR3: CASSRRHSAEAFF
V: TRBV28; J: TRBJ1-5; size: .; CDR3: CASRGIGGTSLGQPQHF
V: TRBV18; J: TRBJ1-2; size: .; CDR3: CASSGQGNYGYTF
V: TRBV25-1; J: TRBJ1-4; size: .; CDR3: CASSPGQGIYEKLFF
V: TRBV7-2; J: TRBJ2-3; size: .; CDR3: CASSLVFPDTQYF
V: TRBV5-1; J: TRBJ2-2; size: .; CDR3: CASRGTGELFF
V: TRBV5-6; J: TRBJ1-5; size: .; CDR3: CASSLGEGVVQPQHF
V: TRBV12-2; J: TRBJ2-7; size: .; CDR3: CASRPTPTDRAHYEQYF
V: TRBV19; J: TRBJ1-5; size: .; CDR3: CASSMGLYSNQPQHF
V: TRBV29-1; J: TRBJ1-2; size: .; CDR3: CSVEGLAEGRYGYTF
V: TRBV28; J: TRBJ1-2; size: once; CDR3: CASVFNRPDGGGGYTF
V: TRBV18; J: TRBJ2-1; size: .; CDR3: CASSPSDRLNNEQFF
V: TRBV4-3; J: TRBJ2-7; size: .; CDR3: CASSQYRNYEQYF
V: TRBV12-1; J: TRBJ2-2; size: .; CDR3: CASPIRPQLAGGNTGELFF
V: TRBV7-2; J: TRBJ1-5; size: .; CDR3: CASSVAPGSNQPQHF
V: TRBV7-3; J: TRBJ2-7; size: .; CDR3: CASSPLDRVTHEQYF
V: TRBV4-3; J: TRBJ1-1; size: .; CDR3: CASSQTRRMNTEAFF
V: TRBV27; J: TRBJ1-2; size: .; CDR3: CASSAGTANYGYTF
V: TRBV29-1; J: TRBJ1-2; size: .; CDR3: CSAETDPGYGYTF
V: TRBV7-2; J: TRBJ2-2; size: .; CDR3: CASSRTLDTGELFF
V: TRBV25-1; J: TRBJ2-7; size: .; CDR3: CASSEVKGQAYEQYF
V: TRBV6-5; J: TRBJ1-2; size: .; CDR3: CASSYGTGVGYTF
V: TRBV28; J: TRBJ2-4; size: .; CDR3: CASSSYGGGSGRGRTQLAKNIQYF
V: TRBV20-1; J: TRBJ2-1; size: .; CDR3: CSARGHRQFF
V: TRBV28; J: TRBJ2-7; size: .; CDR3: CASSSFPYEQYF
V: TRBV11-1; J: TRBJ2-7; size: .; CDR3: CASSLWAGSYEQYF
V: TRBV5-1; J: TRBJ1-3; size: .; CDR3: CASSFGHPGNTIYF
V: TRBV6-1; J: TRBJ2-7; size: .; CDR3: CASSPSWTARGQYF
V: TRBV28; J: TRBJ1-2; size: .; CDR3: CASKNPGQGVPNYGYTF
V: TRBV4-3; J: TRBJ2-7; size: .; CDR3: CASSQEVTGGIYEQYF
V: TRBV6-1; J: TRBJ2-1; size: .; CDR3: CASSEVAILAGGSWNEQFF
V: TRBV7-9; J: TRBJ2-7; size: .; CDR3: CASSLRDKLSYEQYF
V: TRBV11-2; J: TRBJ2-5; size: .; CDR3: CASSPGAETQYF
V: TRBV14; J: TRBJ2-7; size: .; CDR3: CASSRAAGGEGQYF
V: TRBV5-4; J: TRBJ2-7; size: .; CDR3: CASSKGQVGSREQYF
V: TRBV27; J: TRBJ1-1; size: .; CDR3: CASSIRQANTEAFF
V: TRBV29-1; J: TRBJ2-1; size: .; CDR3: CSAEASGSNEQFF
V: TRBV28; J: TRBJ1-2; size: .; CDR3: CASRPPGGENYGYTF
V: TRBV19; J: TRBJ2-1; size: once; CDR3: CASSLRLGGKHNEQFF
V: TRBV7-3; J: TRBJ2-1; size: .; CDR3: CASSHSGGANEQFF
V: TRBV19; J: TRBJ2-2; size: .; CDR3: CASTRWQIGATSLNTGELFF
V: TRBV6-6; J: TRBJ1-5; size: .; CDR3: CASSYGNVRVQPQHF